This TCR beta chain derives from a study of T-cell memory formation after mild COVID-19 (dated by TCRdb to about 2021). Looking at the study overall: Most TCR sequence clusters were specific to one of the two donors. In two donors, T-cell clones that expanded and contracted after mild COVID-19 were followed by sequencing TCRalpha and TCRbeta repertoires longitudinally. Two young, previously healthy adult volunteers made up the cohort, one male and one female.

Notes on this clonotype: Which antigen it targets is not known. No base-level quality is on record; no much larger clone is a single base apart.

Sequencer: Illumina NovaSeq 6000. Using 5'RACE with constant-segment primers, TCRalpha and TCRbeta cDNA libraries were constructed, with sample barcodes and unique molecular identifiers added in the process. Trizol reagent was used to extract RNA from every sample. Library amplification was performed in two PCR steps, and a second sample barcode and Illumina TruSeq adapters were introduced in the second step. The libraries were sequenced on an Illumina NovaSeq using 2 x 150 bp paired-end reads. As for the original processing: Reads were demultiplexed and collapsed into UMI-guided consensus sequences with migec v1.2.7. Using mixcr v2.1.11, UMI consensuses were aligned to TRA and TRB V and J templates and then assembled into clonotypes. A clonotype was counted as expanded or contracted only if both edgeR and NoisET called the change significant, with noise models trained on biological replicates. edgeR calls used a false discovery rate-adjusted p below 0.01 and a log2 fold-change threshold of 1. As an exploratory analysis of dynamics, PCA with hierarchical clustering was applied to max-normalized trajectories of the 1000 most abundant clonotypes. Separately sequenced CD4+ and CD8+ repertoires were used to assign a CD4 or CD8 phenotype to each responding clone. The public reads were quality trimmed at Q25 with fastp and then assembled into clones with MiXCR by TCRdb, keeping productive beta chains. Every entry covers one CDR3 protein and lists the most common genes and DNA from its rows. TCRdb, not the original authors, processed these V and J calls. In all, the sample holds about 360,000 distinct CDR3 sequences, and about an eighth of those were seen once. The biggest ten clones account for around 22% of the sample.

Ficoll-Paque density gradient centrifugation was used to isolate PBMCs. Broad study findings and their caveats: SARS-CoV-2 specificity of the second-wave clones peaking on day 37 was not confirmed. Only two mild cases were covered by the study, and larger cohorts that include severe cases with pre-infection samples were considered necessary. The detection of some responding clones in pre-infection memory suggests that pre-existing cross-reactive memory T cells joined the SARS-CoV-2 response. Contracting CD4+ clones turned up mainly in the CM and EM memory subsets, whereas EMRA was where CD8+ clones were enriched. From day 15 to 85, contracting clones showed balanced CD4/CD8 phenotypes, whereas a second wave of clones that expanded from day 15 to 37 leaned towards CD4+.

The CDR3, cysteine through phenylalanine, is 9 amino acids long. CDR3 DNA only is kept here, 27 bases in frame from base 1. The germline V gene gives CDR1 as SNHLY and CDR2 as FYNNEI. Deletion took 7 bases off V and 10 bases off J, with a span of 7 bases between the germline ends. Here the chain combines TRBV2 and TRBJ1-2; the D gene identity is not certain. The sequence was obtained from a man aged 18 to 29 who had mild COVID-19 (a few samples of this study predate the infection). The sample titles of this study are shuffled in the database, so cell type and time point are left out; the donor was told from shared clones. Sequencing used PBMCs or a T cell subset sorted from them (not recorded which). The nucleotide sequence reads TGTGCCAGCATGAATCCCTACACCTTC. This translates into CASMNPYTF.